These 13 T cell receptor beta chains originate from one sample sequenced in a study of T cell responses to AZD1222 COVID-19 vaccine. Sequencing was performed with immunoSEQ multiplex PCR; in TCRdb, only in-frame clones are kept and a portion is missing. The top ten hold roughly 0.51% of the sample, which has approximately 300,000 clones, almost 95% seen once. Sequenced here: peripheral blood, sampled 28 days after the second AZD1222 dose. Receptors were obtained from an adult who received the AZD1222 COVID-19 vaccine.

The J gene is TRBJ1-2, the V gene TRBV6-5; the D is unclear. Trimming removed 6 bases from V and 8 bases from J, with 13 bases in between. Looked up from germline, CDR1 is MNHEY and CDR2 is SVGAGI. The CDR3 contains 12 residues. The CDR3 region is CASRTTVEGYTF. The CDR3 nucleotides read TGTGCCAGCAGGACAACAGTTGAAGGCTACACCTTC.

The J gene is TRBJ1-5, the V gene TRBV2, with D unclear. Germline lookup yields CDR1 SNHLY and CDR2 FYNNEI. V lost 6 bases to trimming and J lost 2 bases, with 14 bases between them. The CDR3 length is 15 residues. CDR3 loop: CASRKNFVGNQPQHF. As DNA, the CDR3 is TGTGCCAGCAGGAAGAATTTCGTGGGCAATCAGCCCCAGCATTTT. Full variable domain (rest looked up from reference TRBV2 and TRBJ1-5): EPEVTQTPSHQVTQMGQEVILRCVPISNHLYFYWYRQILGQKVEFLVSFYNNEISEKSEIFDDQFSVERPDGSNFTLKIRSTKLEDSAMYFCASRKNFVGNQPQHFGDGTRLSIL.

The CDR3 region has the DNA TGTGCCAGCAGCTTAGCTATAGCGGGAGCCTCACGCGAGCAGTTCTTC. It is translated as CASSLAIAGASREQFF. The V call is TRBV7-2, the J call TRBJ2-1; TRBD2 matches 9 bases. J gave up 10 bases and V 0 bases, and 10 bases lay outside the gene matches. The germline V gene has CDR1 SGHTA and CDR2 FQGNSA. CDR3 length: 16 residues.

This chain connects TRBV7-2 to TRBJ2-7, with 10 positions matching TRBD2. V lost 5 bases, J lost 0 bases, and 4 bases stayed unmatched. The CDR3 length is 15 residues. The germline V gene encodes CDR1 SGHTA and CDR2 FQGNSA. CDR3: CASSPWTSGSYEQYF. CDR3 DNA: TGTGCCAGCAGCCCCTGGACTAGCGGCTCCTACGAGCAGTACTTC.

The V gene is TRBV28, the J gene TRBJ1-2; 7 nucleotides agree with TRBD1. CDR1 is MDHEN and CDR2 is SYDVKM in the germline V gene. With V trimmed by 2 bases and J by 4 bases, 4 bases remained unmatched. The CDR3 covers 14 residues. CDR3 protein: CASSLLTGTYGYTF. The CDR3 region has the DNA TGTGCCAGCAGTTTACTGACAGGGACCTATGGCTACACCTTC.

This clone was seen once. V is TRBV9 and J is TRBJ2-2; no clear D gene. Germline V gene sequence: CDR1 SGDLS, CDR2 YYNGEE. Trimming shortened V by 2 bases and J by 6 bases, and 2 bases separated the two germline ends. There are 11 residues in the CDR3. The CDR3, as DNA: TGTGCCAGCAGCGTGCCCGGGGAGCTGTTTTTT. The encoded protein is CASSVPGELFF.

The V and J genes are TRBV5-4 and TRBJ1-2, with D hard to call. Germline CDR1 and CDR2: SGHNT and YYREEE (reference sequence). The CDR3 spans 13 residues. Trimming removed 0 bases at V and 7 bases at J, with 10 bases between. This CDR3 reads CASSLVPGSGYTF. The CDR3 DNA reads TGTGCCAGCAGCTTGGTACCCGGGTCTGGCTACACCTTC.

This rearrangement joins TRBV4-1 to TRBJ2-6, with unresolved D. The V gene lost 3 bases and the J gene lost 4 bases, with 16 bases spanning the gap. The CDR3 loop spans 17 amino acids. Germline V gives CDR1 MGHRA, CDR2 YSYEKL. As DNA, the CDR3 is TGCGCCAGCAGCCATGTCATCTCTCGCAGGGGGGCCAACGTCCTGACTTTC. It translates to CASSHVISRRGANVLTF.

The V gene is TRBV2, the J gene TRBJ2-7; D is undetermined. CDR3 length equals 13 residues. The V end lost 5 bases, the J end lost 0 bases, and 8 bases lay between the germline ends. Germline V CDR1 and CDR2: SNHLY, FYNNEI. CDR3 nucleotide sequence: TGTGCCAGCAGTCCTCTTAGCTCCTACGAGCAGTACTTC. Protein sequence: CASSPLSSYEQYF. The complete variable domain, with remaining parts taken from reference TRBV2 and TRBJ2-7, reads EPEVTQTPSHQVTQMGQEVILRCVPISNHLYFYWYRQILGQKVEFLVSFYNNEISEKSEIFDDQFSVERPDGSNFTLKIRSTKLEDSAMYFCASSPLSSYEQYFGPGTRLTVT.

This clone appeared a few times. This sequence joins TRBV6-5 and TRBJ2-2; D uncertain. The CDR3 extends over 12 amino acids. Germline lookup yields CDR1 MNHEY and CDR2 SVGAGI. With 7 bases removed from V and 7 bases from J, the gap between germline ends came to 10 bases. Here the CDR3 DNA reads TGTGCCAGCATAGGAAGGAACGGGGAGCTGTTTTTT. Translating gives CASIGRNGELFF.

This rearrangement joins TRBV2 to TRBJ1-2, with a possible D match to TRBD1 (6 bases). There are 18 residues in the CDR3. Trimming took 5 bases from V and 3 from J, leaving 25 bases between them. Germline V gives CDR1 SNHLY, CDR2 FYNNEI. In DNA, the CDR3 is TGTGCCAGCAGTCGATCTGAGAAGACAGGTTGGTCTTACTATGGCTACACCTTC. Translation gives CASSRSEKTGWSYYGYTF.

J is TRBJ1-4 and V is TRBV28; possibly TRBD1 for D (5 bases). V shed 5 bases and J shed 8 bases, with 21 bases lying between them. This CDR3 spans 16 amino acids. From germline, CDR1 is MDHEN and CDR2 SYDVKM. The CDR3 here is CASSLHVRGLGEKLFF. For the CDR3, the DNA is TGTGCCAGCAGTCTTCACGTTAGGGGCCTGGGGGAAAAACTGTTTTTT.

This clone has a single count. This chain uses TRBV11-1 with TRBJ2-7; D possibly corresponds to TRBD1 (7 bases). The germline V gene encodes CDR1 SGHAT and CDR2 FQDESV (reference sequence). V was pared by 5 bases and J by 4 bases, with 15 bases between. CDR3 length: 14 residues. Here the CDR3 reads CASSAGQSFYEQYF. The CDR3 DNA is TGTGCCAGCAGCGCGGGACAGAGCTTTTACGAGCAGTACTTC. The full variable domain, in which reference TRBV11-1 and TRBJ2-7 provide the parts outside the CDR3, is EAEVAQSPRYKITEKSQAVAFWCDPISGHATLYWYRQILGQGPELLVQFQDESVVDDSQLPKDRFSAERLKGVDSTLKIQPAELGDSAMYLCASSAGQSFYEQYFGPGTRLTVT.